Listed below are T cell receptor beta chains from one sample, sequenced in a study of blood T cell repertoires in COVID-19. Here immunoSEQ multiplex PCR was the method, and the copy in TCRdb shows in-frame clones only, minus some. The data show over 200,000 clones, around 83% seen once. The sample taken for sequencing was peripheral blood. The receptors originated from a man at least 80 years old with acute or convalescent COVID-19. The CDR3 runs from the conserved cysteine through the conserved F or W. The order of the fields is V gene, D gene, clone size, CDR3 length, J gene, CDR3 DNA, CDR3 protein. A D gene is named only where the DNA matches it firmly. Some rows have no size entry. The others give once, few or many, or a class for an expanded clone.

TRBV19,NA,NA,13,TRBJ1-3,TGTGCCAGTAGTTCGGAGGCTGGAAACACCATATATTTT,CASSSEAGNTIYF
TRBV5-1,TRBD1,NA,15,TRBJ1-6,TGCGCCAGCAGCTTGTGGGGGACAGATAATTCACCCCTCCACTTT,CASSLWGTDNSPLHF
TRBV6-5,NA,NA,14,TRBJ2-4,TGTGCCAGCAGTTACGGACAAACGCGAAACATTCAGTACTTC,CASSYGQTRNIQYF
TRBV6-5,NA,NA,15,TRBJ1-5,TGTGCCAGCAGCGATCGACAGGTACGAGGGCAGCCCCAGCATTTT,CASSDRQVRGQPQHF
TRBV29-1,NA,NA,12,TRBJ1-1,TGCAGCGTAGCCAGGGGTTCGGAAGAAGCTTTCTTT,CSVARGSEEAFF
TRBV10-3,NA,NA,15,TRBJ2-3,TGTGCCATCAGCGCCCCGTCACAATCGCCAGATACGCAGTATTTT,CAISAPSQSPDTQYF
TRBV5-1,TRBD1,NA,14,TRBJ2-2,TGCGCCAGCAGACCCGGGACAGGGAACGGGGAGCTGTTTTTT,CASRPGTGNGELFF
TRBV3-1/TRBV3-2,TRBD1,NA,15,TRBJ2-7,TGTGCCAGCAGCCTTCGGGACAGGGGATCCTACGAGCAGTACTTC,CASSLRDRGSYEQYF
TRBV27,NA,NA,13,TRBJ2-1,TGTGCCAGCAGGGACTGGGCGGGCGATGAGCAGTTCTTC,CASRDWAGDEQFF
TRBV25-1,NA,NA,15,TRBJ2-1,TGTGCCAGCAGTGATCCAGCGGTTTCCTACAATGAGCAGTTCTTC,CASSDPAVSYNEQFF
TRBV10-3,NA,once,14,TRBJ1-6,TGTGCCATCAGTGAGTCCGGGGTTGATTCACCCCTCCACTTT,CAISESGVDSPLHF
TRBV27,TRBD1,NA,16,TRBJ2-1,TGTGCCAGCAGTTTATATGGGACAGGAGCACTAGGGGAGCAGTTCTTC,CASSLYGTGALGEQFF
TRBV28,TRBD2,few,17,TRBJ2-2,TGTGCCAGCAGTTTACTAGCGGGGGCCGGGGTCCCCGGGGAGCTGTTTTTT,CASSLLAGAGVPGELFF
TRBV2,TRBD1,NA,14,TRBJ1-6,TGTGCCAGCAGTGGACAGGGTTCTGATTCACCCCTCCACTTT,CASSGQGSDSPLHF
TRBV23-1,NA,NA,18,TRBJ2-7,TGCGCCAGCAGTCACCCTCCGGGTCCCGATCCATATTCCTACGAGCAGTACTTC,CASSHPPGPDPYSYEQYF
TRBV1,NA,NA,14,TRBJ2-7,TGCACCAGCAGTAGGCGGAGAGTCTCCTACGAGCAGTACTTC,CTSSRRRVSYEQYF
TRBV10-3,NA,NA,13,TRBJ2-6,TGTGCCATCAGTGACCCGGGGGCCAACGTCCTGACTTTC,CAISDPGANVLTF
TRBV6-5,NA,NA,13,TRBJ2-5,TGTGCCAGCAGCGCTGCAGGACAAGAGACCCAGTACTTC,CASSAAGQETQYF
TRBV6-4,TRBD1,NA,16,TRBJ1-5,TGTGCCAGCAGTGACTCGAAGACAGGGGGCGATCAGCCCCAGCATTTT,CASSDSKTGGDQPQHF
TRBV5-1,TRBD1,few,17,TRBJ2-2,TGCGCCAGCAGCGCAGTATGGTCAGGGGGCGGTACCGGGGAGCTGTTTTTT,CASSAVWSGGGTGELFF
TRBV4-1,TRBD1,few,15,TRBJ1-1,TGCGCCAGCAGCCCTCGGGACAGTTTGAACACTGAAGCTTTCTTT,CASSPRDSLNTEAFF
TRBV3-1/TRBV3-2,NA,NA,12,TRBJ2-1,TGTGCCAGCAGCCTCCCGGGGAGGGAGCAGTTCTTC,CASSLPGREQFF
TRBV5-1,NA,once,17,TRBJ2-7,TGCGCCAGCAGCTTGGCAAACAGTGGAGGGGACTCCTACGAGCAGTACTTC,CASSLANSGGDSYEQYF
TRBV7-6,TRBD2,few,14,TRBJ2-7,TGTGCCAGCAGCGGGACTAGCGGGAACCGCGAGCAGTACTTC,CASSGTSGNREQYF
TRBV19,TRBD2,NA,14,TRBJ2-1,TGTGCCAGTGAGAGCGGGAGCTCCTACAATGAGCAGTTCTTC,CASESGSSYNEQFF
TRBV29-1,TRBD1,NA,15,TRBJ1-1,TGCAGCGCCGATTCAAAACAGGGGGCCGGCACTGAAGCTTTCTTT,CSADSKQGAGTEAFF
TRBV19,TRBD2,NA,15,TRBJ2-4,TGTGCCAGTAAAGGGAGTGCTAGCGGGAGCCCCATTCAGTACTTC,CASKGSASGSPIQYF
TRBV2,NA,NA,12,TRBJ2-5,TGTGCCACCTGGAGAGGGAAAGAGACCCAGTACTTC,CATWRGKETQYF
TRBV6-2/TRBV6-3,NA,NA,15,TRBJ1-1,TGTGCCAGCAGCCGACCTACCCAGGGGTTCACTGAAGCTTTCTTT,CASSRPTQGFTEAFF
TRBV29-1,TRBD1,NA,15,TRBJ1-2,TGCAGCGTTGAAGTGGCCGGGACAGGGGCCTGGGGCTACACCTTC,CSVEVAGTGAWGYTF
TRBV29-1,TRBD2,few,14,TRBJ2-5,TGCAGCGCCAGAGGCGGGAGGGCTGGAGAGACCCAGTACTTC,CSARGGRAGETQYF
TRBV6-5,NA,NA,15,TRBJ1-2,TGTGCCAGCAGTTCAGTTCGACAGGTCTACTATGGCTACACCTTC,CASSSVRQVYYGYTF
TRBV6-5,TRBD1,NA,15,TRBJ1-1,TGTGCCAGCACAGGACAGGGGGCAGGAAGGGCTGAAGCTTTCTTT,CASTGQGAGRAEAFF
TRBV6-5,TRBD2,NA,15,TRBJ2-1,TGTGCCAGCAGACGGACTAGCGGGCAGGGCAATGAGCAGTTCTTC,CASRRTSGQGNEQFF
TRBV13,NA,NA,14,TRBJ1-2,TGTGCCAGCACCTTAGCAGGGATGGAAGGCGGCTACACCTTC,CASTLAGMEGGYTF
TRBV14,NA,NA,11,TRBJ2-2,TGTGCCAGCCGTAAAACCGGGGAGCTGTTTTTT,CASRKTGELFF
TRBV5-1,NA,few,15,TRBJ2-7,TGCGCCAGCAGCTTGGGCGGGACGCCGCCCTACGAGCAGTACTTC,CASSLGGTPPYEQYF
TRBV27,NA,few,17,TRBJ1-2,TGTGCCAGCAGCCCGCAAGGGGGGGGCCTGTGGAACTATGGCTACACCTTC,CASSPQGGGLWNYGYTF
TRBV10-2,NA,few,14,TRBJ2-3,TGCGCCAGCGAGGTAGCGTCGGACACAGATACGCAGTATTTT,CASEVASDTDTQYF
TRBV5-1,TRBD2,NA,16,TRBJ2-5,TGCGCCAGCAGCGGCGGACTAGCGGGGGCCCAAGAGACCCAGTACTTC,CASSGGLAGAQETQYF
TRBV7-9,NA,NA,14,TRBJ1-4,TGTGCCAGCCACTACTCCGCAGCTAATGAAAAACTGTTTTTT,CASHYSAANEKLFF
TRBV29-1,NA,NA,13,TRBJ1-5,TGCAGCGTCGCCCCGGGGATTAATCAGCCCCAGCATTTT,CSVAPGINQPQHF
TRBV5-1,NA,NA,13,TRBJ1-3,TGCGCCAGCAGTGAGTTCTCTGGAAACACCATATATTTT,CASSEFSGNTIYF
TRBV9,TRBD2,NA,19,TRBJ2-3,TGTGCCAGCAGCCCCAGCAGGAGGTCTAGCGGGAGACCCACAGATACGCAGTATTTT,CASSPSRRSSGRPTDTQYF
TRBV11-3,NA,once,14,TRBJ2-3,TGTGCCAGCAGCTTAGATCCTGGCACAGATACGCAGTATTTT,CASSLDPGTDTQYF
TRBV3-1/TRBV3-2,NA,NA,14,TRBJ2-1,TGTGCCAGCAGCCTCTTCGGGGTATCGAGTAAGCAGTTCTTC,CASSLFGVSSKQFF
TRBV24-1,TRBD1,NA,17,TRBJ2-7,TGTGCCACCAGAGGGGGGAAACGCGGGACAGGGGGCTACGAGCAGTACTTC,CATRGGKRGTGGYEQYF
TRBV19,TRBD1,once,15,TRBJ2-7,TGTGCCAGTAGTATAGGGACAGGGAAATCTTACGAGCAGTACTTC,CASSIGTGKSYEQYF
TRBV19,TRBD1,NA,19,TRBJ2-6,TGTGCCAGTAGTGTCTTTTGGGGAGCGACAGGGCCGGGGGCCAACGTCCTGACTTTC,CASSVFWGATGPGANVLTF
TRBV15,NA,NA,13,TRBJ2-7,TGTGCCACCAGCAGTTCCCGCGGGAACGAGCAGTACTTC,CATSSSRGNEQYF
TRBV6-5,NA,once,15,TRBJ2-7,TGTGCCAGCAGCGGGATTTGGGCGTCGGAATCAGAGCAGTACTTC,CASSGIWASESEQYF
TRBV29-1,NA,NA,13,TRBJ2-1,TGCAGCGTTGAAACTGGGAGAATCGATGAGCAGTTCTTC,CSVETGRIDEQFF
TRBV3-1/TRBV3-2,TRBD1,NA,14,TRBJ1-1,TGTGCCAGCAGCTCCCGACAGGGAGGAACTGAAGCTTTCTTT,CASSSRQGGTEAFF
TRBV19,NA,NA,13,TRBJ2-7,TGTGCCAGTAGTCCCGCAGGCTCTTACGAGCAGTACTTC,CASSPAGSYEQYF
TRBV21-1,NA,NA,16,TRBJ2-7,TGTGCCAGCAGCAAAGCGCAGACATCTAATCCCTACGAGCAGTACTTC,CASSKAQTSNPYEQYF
TRBV29-1,NA,NA,14,TRBJ2-1,TGCAGCGTCGTTAGACCCCCCCAGGACAATGAGCAGTTCTTC,CSVVRPPQDNEQFF
TRBV6-5,TRBD1,NA,14,TRBJ1-1,TGTGCCAGCAGAACGACAGGGGCGGTCACTGAAGCTTTCTTT,CASRTTGAVTEAFF
TRBV5-4,TRBD1,NA,15,TRBJ2-7,TGTGCCAGCAGCTTGGGGCAGGGGGCTTCCTACGAGCAGTACTTC,CASSLGQGASYEQYF
TRBV15,TRBD1,NA,15,TRBJ2-7,TGTGCCACCAGACCGGACAGGGGGTCACTCTACGAGCAGTACTTC,CATRPDRGSLYEQYF
TRBV6-5,TRBD1,NA,15,TRBJ2-7,TGTGCCAGCAGTTACCAAGGGGACAGCTCCTACGAGCAGTACTTC,CASSYQGDSSYEQYF